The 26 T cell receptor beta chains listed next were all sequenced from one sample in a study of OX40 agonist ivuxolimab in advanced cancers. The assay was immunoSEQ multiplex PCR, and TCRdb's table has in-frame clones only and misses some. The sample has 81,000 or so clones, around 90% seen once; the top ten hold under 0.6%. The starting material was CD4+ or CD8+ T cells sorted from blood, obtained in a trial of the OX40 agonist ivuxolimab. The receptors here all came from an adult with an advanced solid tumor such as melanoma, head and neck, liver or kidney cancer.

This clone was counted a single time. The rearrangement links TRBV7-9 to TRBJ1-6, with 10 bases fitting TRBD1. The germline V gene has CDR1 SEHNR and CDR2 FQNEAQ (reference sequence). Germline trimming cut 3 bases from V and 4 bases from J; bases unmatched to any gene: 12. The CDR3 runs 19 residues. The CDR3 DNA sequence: TGTGCCAGCAGCTTTCAAGGTGGACAGGGGGAGAGTTATAATTCACCCCTCCACTTT. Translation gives CASSFQGGQGESYNSPLHF.

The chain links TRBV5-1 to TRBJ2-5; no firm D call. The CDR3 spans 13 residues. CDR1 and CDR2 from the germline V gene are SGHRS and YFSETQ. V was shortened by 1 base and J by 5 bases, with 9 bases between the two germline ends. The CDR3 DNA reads TGCGCCAGCAGCTTGATAGCCCGGGAGACCCAGTACTTC. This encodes CASSLIARETQYF.

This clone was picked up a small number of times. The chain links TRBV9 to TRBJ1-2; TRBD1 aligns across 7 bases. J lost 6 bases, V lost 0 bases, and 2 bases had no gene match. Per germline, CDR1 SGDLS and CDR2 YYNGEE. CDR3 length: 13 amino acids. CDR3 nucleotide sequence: TGTGCCAGCAGCGTAGGCAGGGGGGATGGCTACACCTTC. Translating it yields CASSVGRGDGYTF.

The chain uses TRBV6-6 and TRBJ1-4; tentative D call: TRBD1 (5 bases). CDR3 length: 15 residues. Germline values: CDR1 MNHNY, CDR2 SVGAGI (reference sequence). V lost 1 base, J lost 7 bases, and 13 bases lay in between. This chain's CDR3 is CASSYLLGGIEKLFF. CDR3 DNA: TGTGCCAGCAGTTACTTACTGGGGGGTATTGAAAAACTGTTTTTT.

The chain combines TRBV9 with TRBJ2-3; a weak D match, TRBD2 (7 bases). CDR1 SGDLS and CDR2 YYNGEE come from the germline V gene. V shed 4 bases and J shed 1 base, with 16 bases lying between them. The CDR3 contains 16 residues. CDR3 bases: TGTGCCAGCAGCCTCGGGGGGCATTCGGGCACAGATACGCAGTATTTT. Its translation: CASSLGGHSGTDTQYF.

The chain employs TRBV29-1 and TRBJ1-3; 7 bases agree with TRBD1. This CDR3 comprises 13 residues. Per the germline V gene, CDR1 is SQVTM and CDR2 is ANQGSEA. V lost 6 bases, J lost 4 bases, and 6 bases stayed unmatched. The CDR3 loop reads CSVAWTGGNTIYF. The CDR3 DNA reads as TGCAGCGTAGCCTGGACAGGAGGAAACACCATATATTTT.

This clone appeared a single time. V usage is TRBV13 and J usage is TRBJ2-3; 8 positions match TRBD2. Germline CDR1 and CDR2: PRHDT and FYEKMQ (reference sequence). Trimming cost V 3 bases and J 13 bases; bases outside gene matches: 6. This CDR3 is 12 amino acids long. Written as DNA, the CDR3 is TGTGCCAGCAGCTTTTCCGGGGGGGTGAAGTATTTT. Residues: CASSFSGGVKYF. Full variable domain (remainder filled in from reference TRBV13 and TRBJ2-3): AAGVIQSPRHLIKEKRETATLKCYPIPRHDTVYWYQQGPGQDPQFLISFYEKMQSDKGSIPDRFSAQQFSDYHSELNMSSLELGDSALYFCASSFSGGVKYFGPGTRLTVL.

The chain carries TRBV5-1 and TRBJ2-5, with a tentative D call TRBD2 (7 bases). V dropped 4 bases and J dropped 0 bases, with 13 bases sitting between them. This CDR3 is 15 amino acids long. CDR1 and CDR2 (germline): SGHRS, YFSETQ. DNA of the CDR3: TGCGCCAGCAGCCTGGGGGGGCAGGACCAAGAGACCCAGTACTTC. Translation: CASSLGGQDQETQYF.

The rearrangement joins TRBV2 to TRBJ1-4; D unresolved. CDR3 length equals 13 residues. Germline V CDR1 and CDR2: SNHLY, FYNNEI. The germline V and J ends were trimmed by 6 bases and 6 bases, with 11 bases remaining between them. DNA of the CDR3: TGTGCCAGCAGAGGTTCCACCGATGAAAAACTGTTTTTT. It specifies CASRGSTDEKLFF.

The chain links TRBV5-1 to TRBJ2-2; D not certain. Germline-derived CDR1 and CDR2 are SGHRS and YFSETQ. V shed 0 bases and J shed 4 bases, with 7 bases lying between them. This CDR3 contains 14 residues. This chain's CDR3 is CASSLDRPTGELFF. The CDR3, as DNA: TGCGCCAGCAGCTTGGATCGGCCCACCGGGGAGCTGTTTTTT.

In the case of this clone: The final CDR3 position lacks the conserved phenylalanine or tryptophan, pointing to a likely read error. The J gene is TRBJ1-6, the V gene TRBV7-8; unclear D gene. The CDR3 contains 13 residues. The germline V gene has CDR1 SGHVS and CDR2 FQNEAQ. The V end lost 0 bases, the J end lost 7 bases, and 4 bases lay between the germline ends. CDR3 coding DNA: TGTGCCAGCAGCTTAGCGGGAAATTCACCCCTCCACCTT. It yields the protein CASSLAGNSPLHL.

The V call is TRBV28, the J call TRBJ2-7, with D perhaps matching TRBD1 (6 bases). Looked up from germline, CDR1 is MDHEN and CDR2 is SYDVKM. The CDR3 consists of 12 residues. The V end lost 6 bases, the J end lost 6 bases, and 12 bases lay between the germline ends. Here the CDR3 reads CASSRQAFEQYF. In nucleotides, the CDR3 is TGTGCCAGCAGCCGACAGGCGTTCGAGCAGTACTTC.

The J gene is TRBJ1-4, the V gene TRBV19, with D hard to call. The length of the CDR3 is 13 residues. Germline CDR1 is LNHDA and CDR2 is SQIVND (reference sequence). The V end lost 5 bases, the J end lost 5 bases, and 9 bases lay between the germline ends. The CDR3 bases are TGTGCCAGTAGTCCAGGACCGAATGAAAAACTGTTTTTT. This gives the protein CASSPGPNEKLFF.

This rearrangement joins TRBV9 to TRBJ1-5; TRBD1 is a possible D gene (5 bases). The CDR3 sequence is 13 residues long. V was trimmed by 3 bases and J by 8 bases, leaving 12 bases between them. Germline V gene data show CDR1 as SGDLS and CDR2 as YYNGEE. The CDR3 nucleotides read TGTGCCAGCAGCGCCAACCCGGGGGAGCCCCAGCATTTT. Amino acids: CASSANPGEPQHF.

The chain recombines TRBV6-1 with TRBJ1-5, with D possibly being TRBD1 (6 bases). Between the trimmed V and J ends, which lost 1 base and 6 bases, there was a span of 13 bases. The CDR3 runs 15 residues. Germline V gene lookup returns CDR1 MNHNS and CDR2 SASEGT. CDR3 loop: CASSEGFTGSQPQHF. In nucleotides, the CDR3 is TGTGCCAGCAGTGAAGGTTTTACAGGGAGTCAGCCCCAGCATTTT.

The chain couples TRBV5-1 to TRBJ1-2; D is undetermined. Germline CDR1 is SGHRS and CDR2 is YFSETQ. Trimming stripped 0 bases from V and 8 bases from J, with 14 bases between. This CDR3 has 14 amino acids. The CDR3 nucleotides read TGCGCCAGCAGCTTGGGCTCTCGGACGGAGGGCTACACCTTC. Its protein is CASSLGSRTEGYTF.

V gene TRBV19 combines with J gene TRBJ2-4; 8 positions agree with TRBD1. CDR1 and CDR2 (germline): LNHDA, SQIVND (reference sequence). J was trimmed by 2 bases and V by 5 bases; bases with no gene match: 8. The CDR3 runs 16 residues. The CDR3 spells CASSPWTGLSKNIQYF. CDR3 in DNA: TGTGCCAGTAGTCCCTGGACAGGGCTTTCCAAAAACATTCAGTACTTC.

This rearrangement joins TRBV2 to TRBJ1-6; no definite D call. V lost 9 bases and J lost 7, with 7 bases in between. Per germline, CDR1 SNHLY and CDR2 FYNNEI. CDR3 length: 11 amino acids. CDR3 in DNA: TGTGCCAGTCTCTACAATTCACCCCTCCACTTT. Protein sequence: CASLYNSPLHF.

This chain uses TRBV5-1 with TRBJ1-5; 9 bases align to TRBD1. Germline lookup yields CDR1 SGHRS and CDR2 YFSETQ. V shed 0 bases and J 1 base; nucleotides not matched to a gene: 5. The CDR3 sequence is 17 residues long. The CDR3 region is CASSLAPTGGSNQPQHF. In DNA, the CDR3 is TGCGCCAGCAGCTTGGCCCCGACAGGGGGGAGCAATCAGCCCCAGCATTTT.

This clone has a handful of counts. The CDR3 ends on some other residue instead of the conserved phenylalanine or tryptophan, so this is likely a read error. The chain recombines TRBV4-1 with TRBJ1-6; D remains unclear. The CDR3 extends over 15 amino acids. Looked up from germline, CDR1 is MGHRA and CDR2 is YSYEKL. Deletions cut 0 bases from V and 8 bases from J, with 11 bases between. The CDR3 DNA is TGCGCCAGCAGCCAAGAACAGTCCTACCATTCACCCCTCCACCTT. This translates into CASSQEQSYHSPLHL.

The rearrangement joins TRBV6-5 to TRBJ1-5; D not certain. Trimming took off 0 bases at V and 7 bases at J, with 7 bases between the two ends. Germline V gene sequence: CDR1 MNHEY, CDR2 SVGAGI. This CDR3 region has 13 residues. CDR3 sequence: CASSYSAEQPQHF. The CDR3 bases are TGTGCCAGCAGTTACTCAGCGGAACAGCCCCAGCATTTT.

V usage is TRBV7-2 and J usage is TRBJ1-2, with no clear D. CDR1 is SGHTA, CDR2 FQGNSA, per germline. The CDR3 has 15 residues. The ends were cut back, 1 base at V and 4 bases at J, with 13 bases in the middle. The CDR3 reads CASSLDPARGYGYTF. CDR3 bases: TGTGCCAGCAGCTTAGACCCGGCCAGAGGCTATGGCTACACCTTC. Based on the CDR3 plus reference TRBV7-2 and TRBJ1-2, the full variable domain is GAGVSQSPSNKVTEKGKDVELRCDPISGHTALYWYRQSLGQGLEFLIYFQGNSAPDKSGLPSDRFSAERTGGSVSTLTIQRTQQEDSAVYLCASSLDPARGYGYTFGSGTRLTVV.

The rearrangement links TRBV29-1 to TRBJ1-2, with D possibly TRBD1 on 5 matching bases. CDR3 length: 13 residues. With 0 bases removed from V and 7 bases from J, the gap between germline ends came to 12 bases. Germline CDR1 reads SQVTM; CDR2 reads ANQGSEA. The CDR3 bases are TGCAGCGTTGAAGATGGTACAGGCGGTGGCTACACCTTC. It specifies CSVEDGTGGGYTF.

Here the CDR3 reads CASSGTASGNTIYF. CDR3 DNA sequence: TGTGCCAGCAGCGGGACAGCCTCTGGAAACACCATATATTTT. The chain links TRBV9 to TRBJ1-3; D is possibly TRBD1 (6 bases). Per the germline V gene, CDR1 is SGDLS and CDR2 is YYNGEE. The CDR3 is 14 residues long. Trimming took 3 bases from V and 0 from J, leaving 7 bases between them.

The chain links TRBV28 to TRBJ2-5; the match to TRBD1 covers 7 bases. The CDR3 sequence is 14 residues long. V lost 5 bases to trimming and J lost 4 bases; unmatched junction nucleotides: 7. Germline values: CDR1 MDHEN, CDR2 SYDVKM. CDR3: CASSPPTGSETQYF. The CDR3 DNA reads TGTGCCAGCAGTCCGCCGACAGGGTCAGAGACCCAGTACTTC.

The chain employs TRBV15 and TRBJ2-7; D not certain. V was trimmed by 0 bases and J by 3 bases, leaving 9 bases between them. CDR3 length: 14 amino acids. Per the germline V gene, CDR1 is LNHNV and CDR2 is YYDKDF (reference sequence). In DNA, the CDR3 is TGTGCCACCAGCAGAGACGACCGAGACTACGAGCAGTACTTC. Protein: CATSRDDRDYEQYF.